This T cell receptor (beta chain) was captured by sequencing in a study of blood T cells in healthy people across ages. Donors gave around 10 milliliters of peripheral blood apiece. Study-wide points: Lack of knowledge of donor CMV status possibly confounded expanded clonotype changes.

This clonotype occurred a few times. Its antigen is currently unknown. V was clipped by 2 bases and J by 6 bases, with 5 bases between them. This CDR3 has 12 residues. Per the germline V gene, CDR1 is SQVTM and CDR2 is ANQGSEA. Using a J-beta primer mix together with a sample-barcoded 5' primer, a second PCR was run for roughly 6 to 12 cycles. The study obtained at least 2.5 million CDR3-containing paired-end reads from every sample. TCRdb independently ran MiXCR on the 5' RACE reads; one entry per CDR3 protein. The sample has roughly 1,300,000 distinct CDR3 sequences, roughly 59% seen once; the top ten hold about 6.3%.

Source material: blood. This clonotype was sampled from a man in his late teens or twenties in good health. V is TRBV29-1 and J is TRBJ2-6; D not certain. The CDR3 DNA is TGCAGCGTTGAATGGCAGGCCAACGTCCTGACTTTC. It yields the protein CSVEWQANVLTF.